The 9 T cell receptor beta chains presented below share a single source sample, sequenced in a study of OX40 agonist ivuxolimab in advanced cancers. The table came from immunoSEQ multiplex PCR; TCRdb's copy has only in-frame clones and leaves some out. The table lists around 100,000 clones, around 91% of them singletons, with more than 0.15% in the top ten. The sequencing used CD4+ or CD8+ T cells sorted from blood, collected in a trial of the OX40 agonist ivuxolimab. Receptor source: an adult with an advanced solid tumor such as melanoma, head and neck, liver or kidney cancer.

The chain links TRBV5-1 to TRBJ2-2; 9 bases agree with TRBD2. The J segment lost 5 bases and the V segment lost 4 bases, leaving 9 bases of the junction unmatched. The CDR3 is 16 amino acids. CDR1 is SGHRS and CDR2 is YFSETQ in the germline V gene. The CDR3 DNA sequence: TGCGCCAGCAGCCCGGCGGCGGGAGGGCGAACCGGGGAGCTGTTTTTT. Translating it yields CASSPAAGGRTGELFF.

V and J are TRBV27 and TRBJ2-7; 7 bases are shared with TRBD1. V gave up 5 bases and J gave up 3 bases; unmatched junction bases: 4. The CDR3 sequence is 13 residues long. Germline V CDR1 and CDR2: MNHEY, SMNVEV (reference sequence). CDR3 in DNA: TGTGCCAGCAGTAGACAGGGATTCTACGAGCAGTACTTC. Amino acids: CASSRQGFYEQYF.

The chain joins TRBV27 to TRBJ1-6; the D gene is possibly TRBD1 (6 bases). Germline CDR1 and CDR2: MNHEY and SMNVEV (reference sequence). The CDR3 is made up of 14 amino acids. V was shortened by 3 bases and J by 5 bases, with 8 bases between the two germline ends. CDR3 in DNA: TGTGCCAGCAGTTTCAGGGGCAATAATTCACCCCTCCACTTT. As protein: CASSFRGNNSPLHF.

This chain joins TRBV27 and TRBJ2-6; 8 positions agree with TRBD1. With V trimmed by 6 bases and J by 3 bases, 7 bases remained unmatched. The CDR3 has 16 residues. From germline, CDR1 is MNHEY and CDR2 SMNVEV (reference sequence). The CDR3 loop is CASRMQGARGANVLTF. The DNA of the CDR3 is TGTGCCAGCAGGATGCAGGGGGCTCGTGGGGCCAACGTCCTGACTTTC.

This chain uses TRBV19 with TRBJ1-1, with D possibly matching TRBD1 (6 bases). Trimming removed 3 bases from V and 12 bases from J, with 17 bases in between. The CDR3 loop spans 13 amino acids. CDR1 and CDR2 (germline): LNHDA, SQIVND (reference sequence). The CDR3 region has the DNA TGTGCCAGTAGTATCGCCGCCGGGGGCGCATCTTTCTTT. It encodes CASSIAAGGASFF.

The genes are TRBV19 and TRBJ1-5; D remains unclear. This CDR3 contains 13 residues. Germline CDR1 and CDR2: LNHDA and SQIVND (reference sequence). The V end was cut by 6 bases, the J end by 3 bases, with 9 bases between. The CDR3 reads CASRTRFNQPQHF. DNA of the CDR3: TGTGCCAGTAGGACACGATTCAATCAGCCCCAGCATTTT.

V gene TRBV4-1 combines with J gene TRBJ2-6, with 12 bases identical to TRBD1. The CDR3 covers 19 residues. V was clipped by 0 bases and J by 3 bases; unmatched bases: 6. CDR1 is MGHRA and CDR2 is YSYEKL in the germline V gene. The chain's CDR3 is CASSQDPGQGAGGANVLTF. CDR3 nucleotides: TGCGCCAGCAGCCAAGATCCGGGACAGGGGGCGGGTGGGGCCAACGTCCTGACTTTC.

The gene calls are TRBV2 and TRBJ2-1; 11 nucleotides line up with TRBD1. The germline CDR1 and CDR2 sequences are SNHLY and FYNNEI. The junction had 3 bases not matched to a gene; V was cut back by 6 bases and J by 5 bases. The CDR3 has 14 residues. The CDR3 region is CASSGDRGDNEQFF. The DNA of the CDR3 is TGTGCCAGCAGCGGGGACAGGGGGGACAATGAGCAGTTCTTC. Looking up the rest from reference TRBV2 and TRBJ2-1 gives the full variable domain: EPEVTQTPSHQVTQMGQEVILRCVPISNHLYFYWYRQILGQKVEFLVSFYNNEISEKSEIFDDQFSVERPDGSNFTLKIRSTKLEDSAMYFCASSGDRGDNEQFFGPGTRLTVL.

V gene TRBV6-1 combines with J gene TRBJ2-4, with 8 bases aligning to TRBD1. This CDR3 is built from 16 residues. Looked up from germline, CDR1 is MNHNS and CDR2 is SASEGT. J gave up 1 base and V 0 bases, and 2 bases lay outside the gene matches. The CDR3 region is CASSEAWTGAKNIQYF. DNA of the CDR3: TGTGCCAGCAGTGAAGCCTGGACAGGGGCCAAAAACATTCAGTACTTC.